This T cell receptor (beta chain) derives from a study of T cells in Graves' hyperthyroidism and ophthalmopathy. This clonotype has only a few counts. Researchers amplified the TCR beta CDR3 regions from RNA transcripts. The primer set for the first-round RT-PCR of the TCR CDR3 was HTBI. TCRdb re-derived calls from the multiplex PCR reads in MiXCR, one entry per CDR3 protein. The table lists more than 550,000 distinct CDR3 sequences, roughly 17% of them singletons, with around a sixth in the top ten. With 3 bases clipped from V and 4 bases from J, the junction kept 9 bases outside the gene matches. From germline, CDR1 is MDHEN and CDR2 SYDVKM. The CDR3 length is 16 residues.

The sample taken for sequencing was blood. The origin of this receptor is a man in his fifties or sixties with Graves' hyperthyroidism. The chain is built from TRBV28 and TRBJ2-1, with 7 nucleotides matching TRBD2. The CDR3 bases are TGTGCCAGCAGTTTCGGGGGGACGGACTTTTACAATGAGCAGTTCTTC. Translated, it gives CASSFGGTDFYNEQFF.